This TCR beta chain was documented in a study of shared clonotypes between healthy human individuals. Donors were Caucasian adults residing in Nashville, Tennessee, USA. The CDR3 loop spans 14 amino acids. V gave up 5 bases and J gave up 5 bases; unmatched junction bases: 7. The germline gives CDR1 MNHEY, CDR2 SVGAGI. Sequenced by immunoSEQ multiplex PCR; TCRdb stores in-frame clones only, minus some. The top ten hold 0.13% to 0.15% of the sample, which has a few million clones, 90% to 95% seen once. The V call is TRBV6-5, the J call TRBJ2-7, with 9 bases fitting TRBD1. The clonotype originates from a man aged 18 to 29 in good health. The sequencing sample was made of naive CD4+ T cells sorted from blood. Indicated subset: CD45RA+ positively selected. The CDR3 DNA reads TGTGCCAGCAGTACCATGACAGGGGGGAACGAGCAGTACTTC. The encoded protein is CASSTMTGGNEQYF.